This T cell receptor beta chain was identified during a study of PD-1 blockade in classical Hodgkin lymphoma. Study-wide background: Nivolumab 3 mg/kg was given intravenously every 2 weeks.

With respect to this clone: The antigen is not known.

V lost 0 bases and J lost 6; bases outside the gene matches: 7. The CDR3 sequence is 16 residues long. Germline V CDR1 and CDR2: LNHNV, YYDKDF (reference sequence). TCRdb's table, derived via immunoSEQ multiplex PCR, lists solely in-frame clones and lacks some. The sample includes just under 40,000 clones, about three quarters of them seen just once. The sample's time point: cycle 4 day 1 (C4D1), after around six weeks of nivolumab. All patients experienced relapse after autologous stem cell transplantation, and brentuximab vedotin exposure was variable. The study, taken as a whole, reports: For complete responders, baseline diversity was comparable to that of newly diagnosed patients. Exclusion was applied to patients who started nivolumab under 1 year after ASCT. Significantly greater TCR diversity emerged by C4D1 in CD4+ cells but not CD8+ cells.

This chain connects TRBV15 to TRBJ1-2, with 10 bases aligning to TRBD1. The starting material was peripheral blood mononuclear cells (PBMCs), obtained before the fourth cycle of nivolumab. The sequence derives from a human donor with classical Hodgkin lymphoma. This chain's CDR3 is CATSRDRGTGEHGYTF. The CDR3 coding sequence is TGTGCCACCAGCAGAGATCGGGGGACAGGGGAACATGGCTACACCTTC.